The subject of this entry is one TCR beta chain. The antigen remains undetermined. The authors reverse transcribed all of the isolated RNA, so sequencing captured expressed TCRB transcripts. Produced via immunoSEQ multiplex PCR; TCRdb's table is partial and in-frame only. The sample carries around 360,000 clones, roughly 12% recorded once. Each of the CD4+ naive, central memory, regulatory and stem cell-like memory populations was sorted via CD45RO/CCR7/CD25/CD127/CD95/CD27. This entry is derived from a study of beta chain features in type 1 diabetes. Looking at the study overall: Healthy donors and patients showed comparable age, gender and cell yields.

The V gene end was trimmed by 10 bases and the J gene end by 1 base; junction bases not matched to a gene: 10. Germline assignment: CDR1 SGHAT and CDR2 FQDESV (reference sequence). This CDR3 comprises 14 residues. Study-level results: Healthy donors had naive, central memory and Treg TCRB repertoires that appeared less similar than those seen among patients. Among patients with Type 1 diabetes, TCRB CDR3s were moderately but significantly shorter in every one of the four CD4+ subsets.

This clonotype originated in a woman in her late teens or twenties with type 1 diabetes. The V and J genes are TRBV11-1 and TRBJ2-7, with 7 bases matching TRBD1. The sequencing sample was made of naive CD4+ T cells from blood. As DNA, the CDR3 is TGTGCCATCACCCACAGGGGATTTTCCTACGAGCAGTACTTC. This gives the protein CAITHRGFSYEQYF.